The present TCR beta chain was sequenced within a study of lymphopenia after photon versus proton radiotherapy. Study outcomes and limitations: Larger post-nadir TCR diversity loss correlated inversely with survival in deceased patients. Under photons, naive T cells and diversity fell while effector/memory populations rose. Post-nadir diversity loss with photons came from oligoclonal expansion, particularly CD8+ Temra cells.

As regards this clone: The antigen is undetermined.

Repertoires were generated with immunoSEQ multiplex PCR, while TCRdb's copy carries only in-frame clones and drops some. The sample holds about 25,000 clones, roughly 87% seen once. The CDR3 is made up of 15 amino acids. V was shortened by 5 bases and J by 0 bases, with 8 bases between the two germline ends. Per germline, CDR1 SGHAT and CDR2 FQNNGV. The gene calls are TRBV11-2 and TRBJ2-6, with D maybe TRBD1 (5 bases). This clonotype was sampled from a man between 50 and 59 years old with gastric cancer. Material: peripheral blood, obtained from a patient treated with photon-based radiotherapy. The CDR3 DNA sequence: TGTGCCAGCAGCGGACACACCTCTGGGGCCAACGTCCTGACTTTC. Translation: CASSGHTSGANVLTF.